The present TCR beta chain was sequenced within a study of vaccination and CD4 T cells after COVID-19. The V gene's germline CDR1 is MNHEY and CDR2 SMNVEV (reference sequence). The V gene lost 9 bases and the J gene lost 7 bases, with 18 bases spanning the gap. CDR3 size: 13 residues. General study findings and limits: It was found that, in convalescent patients, 304 of 307 vaccine-specific clones were spike mono-reactive.

About this clonotype: Its antigen is not identified.

Cultured CD4+ T cell DNA underwent sequencing with the Oncomine TCR Beta short-read assay. Investigators obtained genomic DNA by extraction from cultured CD4+ T cells. Using its own MiXCR run on the PCR reads, TCRdb lists one record per CDR3 protein. This table holds 6,000 to 7,500 distinct CDR3 sequences, approximately 53% found once. Described treatment: roughly 11-day PBMC culture with coronavirus spike peptide pools or control peptides (ViraFEST assay). According to the study, CD4+ T cells from the unexposed donor were gathered ahead of the COVID-19 pandemic (2011-2018). With peptide pools, ViraFEST first expanded antigen-specific T cells and afterwards sequenced their TCRs.

This TCR derives from a human donor in good health. The V call is TRBV27, the J call TRBJ1-2, with a weak D call TRBD1 (6 bases). The specimen was CD4+ T cells from blood, cultured in vitro. The CDR3: CARRGDFSLGYTF. In nucleotides, the CDR3 is TGTGCCAGAAGGGGGGACTTTTCCCTTGGCTACACCTTC.